These 26 T cell receptor beta chains originate from one sample sequenced in a study of blood T cell repertoires in COVID-19. Clones were read by immunoSEQ multiplex PCR, and TCRdb kept only the in-frame ones, dropping some. This repertoire shows some 74,000 clones, approximately 78% found once; its top ten account for approximately 5.1%. Specimen: peripheral blood. The receptor set was obtained from a woman aged 80 or older with active or convalescent COVID-19.

The chain recombines TRBV6-6 with TRBJ1-6; TRBD1 matches at 9 bases. CDR1 is MNHNY, CDR2 SVGAGI, per germline (reference sequence). This CDR3 comprises 16 residues. V shed 6 bases, J shed 8 bases, and the junction held 11 bases outside the gene matches. CDR3: CASRHKGQGRDSPLHF. The CDR3 DNA sequence: TGTGCCAGCAGGCACAAGGGACAGGGAAGGGATTCACCCCTCCACTTT.

The chain uses TRBV2 and TRBJ2-3; 14 bases agree with TRBD2. With V trimmed by 6 bases and J by 2 bases, 4 bases remained unmatched. CDR3 size: 16 residues. Germline V gene sequence: CDR1 SNHLY, CDR2 FYNNEI. The CDR3 protein is CASRGLAGANTDTQYF. Here the CDR3 DNA reads TGTGCCAGCAGGGGACTAGCGGGGGCTAACACAGATACGCAGTATTTT.

This chain connects TRBV4-1 to TRBJ2-7; D is perhaps TRBD2 (6 bases). In germline, CDR1 is MGHRA, CDR2 YSYEKL. CDR3 length: 16 amino acids. The V gene lost 1 base and the J gene lost 3 bases, with 16 bases spanning the gap. CDR3 residues: CASSQGSSGSLYEQYF. Here the CDR3 DNA reads TGCGCCAGCAGCCAAGGGAGTAGCGGCAGCCTCTACGAGCAGTACTTC.

V and J are TRBV6-5 and TRBJ1-2, with D tentatively TRBD1 (6 bases). Trimming removed 6 bases from V and 8 bases from J, with 16 bases in between. Germline V gene lookup returns CDR1 MNHEY and CDR2 SVGAGI. The CDR3 runs to 13 residues. The CDR3 here is CASRGWGPMGYTF. CDR3 sequence (DNA): TGTGCCAGCAGGGGGTGGGGGCCGATGGGCTACACCTTC.

The CDR3 DNA is TGTGCCAGCTCGGCGGGGGGGGCCCAAGAGACCCAGTACTTC. Amino acids: CASSAGGAQETQYF. J is TRBJ2-5 and V is TRBV7-9, with TRBD2 identical over 9 bases. With V trimmed by 8 bases and J by 1 base, 5 bases remained unmatched. The CDR3 has 14 amino acids. Germline CDR1 and CDR2: SEHNR and FQNEAQ (reference sequence).

The chain couples TRBV27 to TRBJ2-2; 7 bases fit TRBD1. The CDR3 is 13 amino acids. Losses at the gene ends were 5 bases for V and 15 bases for J; bases not matched to a gene: 12. Germline V gene sequence: CDR1 MNHEY, CDR2 SMNVEV (reference sequence). CDR3 sequence reads: CASSRAGDRVMFF. The CDR3 region has the DNA TGTGCCAGCAGTAGGGCTGGCGACAGGGTGATGTTTTTT.

The gene calls are TRBV20-1 and TRBJ1-2, with D hard to call. V lost 3 bases, J lost 3 bases, and 11 bases lay in between. This CDR3 spans 13 amino acids. CDR1 is DFQATT and CDR2 is SNEGSKA in the germline V gene (reference sequence). The CDR3 region is CSASPYGDYGYTF. The CDR3 bases are TGCAGTGCTAGTCCCTACGGAGACTATGGCTACACCTTC.

The chain recombines TRBV6-5 with TRBJ2-7; 10 bases match TRBD1. This CDR3 comprises 16 residues. After removal of 2 bases from V and 7 bases from J, the junction contained 11 bases not matched to a gene. In germline, CDR1 is MNHEY, CDR2 SVGAGI. CDR3 in amino acids: CASSYPPGQGPGEQYF. CDR3 nucleotides: TGTGCCAGCAGTTACCCCCCGGGACAGGGGCCCGGAGAGCAGTACTTC.

The chain employs TRBV28 and TRBJ2-2, with D possibly being TRBD2 (6 bases). V lost 5 bases, J lost 0 bases, and 10 bases lay in between. Germline V lookup: CDR1 MDHEN, CDR2 SYDVKM. This CDR3 is 15 amino acids long. The CDR3 nucleotides read TGTGCCAGCAGTCGGAGGGACGCGAACACCGGGGAGCTGTTTTTT. Residues: CASSRRDANTGELFF.

The chain carries TRBV5-1 and TRBJ2-2; a possible D gene is TRBD1 (6 bases). Germline-derived CDR1 and CDR2 are SGHRS and YFSETQ. V dropped 7 bases and J dropped 7 bases, with 14 bases sitting between them. CDR3 length: 13 residues. The CDR3 DNA sequence: TGCGCCAGCCGTCCACAGGGTAACGGGGAGCTGTTTTTT. Protein: CASRPQGNGELFF.

The genes are TRBV2 and TRBJ2-1; 7 bases map to TRBD2. The germline V gene encodes CDR1 SNHLY and CDR2 FYNNEI. V was clipped by 10 bases and J by 5 bases; unmatched bases: 11. The CDR3 extends over 14 amino acids. CDR3 bases: TGTGCCACAGACGTACGGGAGGACCACAATGAGCAGTTCTTC. This gives the protein CATDVREDHNEQFF. The full variable domain, rest sourced from reference TRBV2 and TRBJ2-1, is EPEVTQTPSHQVTQMGQEVILRCVPISNHLYFYWYRQILGQKVEFLVSFYNNEISEKSEIFDDQFSVERPDGSNFTLKIRSTKLEDSAMYFCATDVREDHNEQFFGPGTRLTVL.

Here the CDR3 reads CASTRLRTVSLINEKLFF. Here the CDR3 DNA reads TGTGCCAGCACTCGACTACGGACAGTTTCACTAATTAATGAAAAACTGTTTTTT. The chain couples TRBV28 to TRBJ1-4, with a tentative D call TRBD1 (6 bases). Trimming pared 7 bases from V and 4 bases from J, leaving 25 bases between. The CDR3 totals 18 residues. Per germline, CDR1 MDHEN and CDR2 SYDVKM.

This chain joins TRBV29-1 and TRBJ2-7, with a possible D match to TRBD1 (6 bases). The ends were cut back, 5 bases at V and 3 bases at J, with 14 bases in the middle. The CDR3 totals 13 residues. Germline-derived CDR1 and CDR2 are SQVTM and ANQGSEA. The CDR3 loop reads CSVPGTPDYEQYF. For the CDR3, the DNA is TGCAGCGTTCCCGGGACACCAGACTACGAGCAGTACTTC.

This chain uses TRBV6-5 with TRBJ1-2, with 8 positions matching TRBD1. CDR1 and CDR2 (germline): MNHEY, SVGAGI. The CDR3 is 12 amino acids. V shed 6 bases, J shed 7 bases, and the junction held 4 bases outside the gene matches. The CDR3 DNA follows: TGTGCCAGCAGGCACAGGGGGGGTGGCTACACCTTC. Translation gives CASRHRGGGYTF.

The V gene is TRBV9, the J gene TRBJ2-3; perhaps TRBD2 as D (6 bases). Germline assignment: CDR1 SGDLS and CDR2 YYNGEE. Trimming cost V 2 bases and J 5 bases, with 18 bases left between them. CDR3 length equals 16 residues. CDR3 nucleotide sequence: TGTGCCAGCAGCGTTCGTTCTTCACTAGCAAGAGATACGCAGTATTTT. It translates to CASSVRSSLARDTQYF.

V is TRBV28 and J is TRBJ2-1; 9 nucleotides match TRBD1. The germline V gene encodes CDR1 MDHEN and CDR2 SYDVKM. Trimming at V came to 7 bases and at J to 3 bases, leaving 10 bases not matched to a gene. This CDR3 spans 16 amino acids. In DNA form, the CDR3 reads TGTGCCAGCACCATATTAAGGACAGGGGACTACAATGAGCAGTTCTTC. Translation gives CASTILRTGDYNEQFF.

The chain is built from TRBV2 and TRBJ2-7; TRBD2 matches 7 bases. The CDR3 runs to 12 residues. Germline lookup yields CDR1 SNHLY and CDR2 FYNNEI. J was trimmed by 3 bases and V by 11 bases; bases with no gene match: 7. In DNA, the CDR3 is TGTGCCTGGGAGGGAGACGGCTACGAGCAGTACTTC. Amino acid sequence: CAWEGDGYEQYF.

The genes are TRBV6-2 or TRBV6-3 and TRBJ2-5; possible D gene TRBD2, 6 bases. V was clipped by 1 base and J by 4 bases, with 16 bases between them. Germline CDR1 is MNHEY and CDR2 is SVGEGT. The CDR3 has 16 residues. The CDR3 nucleotides read TGTGCCAGCAGTTACTGGTCCGGAAAGGGAGGAGAGACCCAGTACTTC. It translates to CASSYWSGKGGETQYF.

J is TRBJ1-1 and V is TRBV5-1, with D possibly being TRBD1 (6 bases). CDR1 is SGHRS and CDR2 is YFSETQ in the germline V gene. V lost 2 bases to trimming and J lost 0 bases, with 17 bases between them. CDR3 length: 17 residues. CDR3 DNA: TGCGCCAGCAGCTTTCAGCAGGGGCCCGTAATGAACACTGAAGCTTTCTTT. Amino acids: CASSFQQGPVMNTEAFF. The variable domain in full, completed from reference TRBV5-1 and TRBJ1-1, reads KAGVTQTPRYLIKTRGQQVTLSCSPISGHRSVSWYQQTPGQGLQFLFEYFSETQRNKGNFPGRFSGRQFSNSRSEMNVSTLELGDSALYLCASSFQQGPVMNTEAFFGQGTRLTVV.

This clone was picked up a small number of times. This chain links TRBV9 with TRBJ1-1; 7 nucleotides line up with TRBD1. CDR1 is SGDLS and CDR2 is YYNGEE in the germline V gene. V lost 3 bases to trimming and J lost 1 base; unmatched junction nucleotides: 9. CDR3 length equals 16 residues. CDR3 amino acids: CASSALTGSGNTEAFF. In DNA form, the CDR3 reads TGTGCCAGCAGCGCCTTGACAGGGTCAGGGAACACTGAAGCTTTCTTT. Drawing the rest from reference TRBV9 and TRBJ1-1, the complete variable domain is DSGVTQTPKHLITATGQRVTLRCSPRSGDLSVYWYQQSLDQGLQFLIQYYNGEERAKGNILERFSAQQFPDLHSELNLSSLELGDSALYFCASSALTGSGNTEAFFGQGTRLTVV.

The chain links TRBV5-6 to TRBJ1-1; 12 bases are a match to TRBD1. V trimming: 3 bases; J trimming: 4 bases; junction bases outside the gene matches: 7. Germline V lookup: CDR1 SGHDT, CDR2 YYEEEE. This CDR3 has 16 amino acids. CDR3 sequence (DNA): TGTGCCAGCAGCTGGGACAGGGGGCAAGGTCGCACTGAAGCTTTCTTT. Translation gives CASSWDRGQGRTEAFF.

The V and J genes are TRBV2 and TRBJ1-5, with TRBD1 identical over 7 bases. Germline loops: CDR1 SNHLY, CDR2 FYNNEI. The CDR3 sequence is 16 residues long. The junction had 9 bases not matched to a gene; V was cut back by 5 bases and J by 2 bases. The CDR3 nucleotides read TGTGCCAGCAGTAACCCGACAGGGACTGGCAATCAGCCCCAGCATTTT. Its protein product is CASSNPTGTGNQPQHF.

The chain joins TRBV29-1 to TRBJ2-7; D perhaps matches TRBD1 (5 bases). The CDR3 runs 12 residues. Deletions cut 4 bases from V and 5 bases from J, with 12 bases between. Germline lookup yields CDR1 SQVTM and CDR2 ANQGSEA. The CDR3 sequence is CSVGKGWDEQYF. DNA for the CDR3: TGCAGCGTTGGTAAGGGGTGGGACGAGCAGTACTTC.

V gene TRBV10-1 combines with J gene TRBJ2-5; D possibly corresponds to TRBD1 (6 bases). The germline gives CDR1 WNHNN, CDR2 SYGVQD (reference sequence). There are 14 residues in the CDR3. The V end was cut by 6 bases, the J end by 4 bases, with 15 bases between. The CDR3 nucleotides read TGCGCCAGCAGCCCCGGCAGGGGTCGAGAGACCCAGTACTTC. As protein: CASSPGRGRETQYF.

The chain uses TRBV7-2 and TRBJ1-1; perhaps TRBD1 as D (5 bases). Germline CDR1 is SGHTA and CDR2 is FQGNSA. CDR3 size: 14 residues. V dropped 0 bases and J dropped 5 bases, with 10 bases sitting between them. The CDR3 DNA follows: TGTGCCAGCAGCTTAGCGGGGAAGGGGACTGAAGCTTTCTTT. It specifies CASSLAGKGTEAFF.

As DNA, the CDR3 is TGCAGTGCTAGTGGTCTGCAGACCGGGGAGCTGTTTTTT. As protein: CSASGLQTGELFF. V usage is TRBV20-1 and J usage is TRBJ2-2; D is undetermined. Germline-derived CDR1 and CDR2 are DFQATT and SNEGSKA (reference sequence). The CDR3 loop spans 13 amino acids. V was trimmed by 3 bases and J by 5 bases, leaving 10 bases between them.